This T cell receptor beta chain was identified in a study of blood T cells in healthy people across ages. Study summary: Capture via template switching afforded approximately one barcoded beta molecule per two T cells. Study-level results: TCR beta diversity per million T cells fell roughly linearly with age.

In regard to this clonotype: Its matching antigen is unknown.

The authors ran a second PCR of roughly 6 to 12 cycles using a sample-barcoded 5' primer and a J-beta primer mix. Tagging of each cDNA molecule was performed by a template-switch adaptor with 12 random nucleotides. CDR3-containing paired-end reads numbering at least 2.5 million came from each sample. A single record per CDR3 protein comes from TCRdb applying MiXCR to the 5' RACE reads. The table has hundreds of thousands of distinct CDR3 sequences, around 45% seen once. Sequences were obtained from blood. This TCR was sampled from a man aged 55-75 years in good health.

The CDR3 nucleotides are TGTGCCAGCAGTGAATGGGGGGGCTGGACTGAAGCTTTCTTT. It encodes CASSEWGGWTEAFF. V is TRBV6-1 and J is TRBJ1-1; tentatively, D is TRBD1 (6 bases). The CDR3 runs 14 residues. Germline V lookup: CDR1 MNHNS, CDR2 SASEGT. V was pared by 2 bases and J by 5 bases, with 12 bases between.